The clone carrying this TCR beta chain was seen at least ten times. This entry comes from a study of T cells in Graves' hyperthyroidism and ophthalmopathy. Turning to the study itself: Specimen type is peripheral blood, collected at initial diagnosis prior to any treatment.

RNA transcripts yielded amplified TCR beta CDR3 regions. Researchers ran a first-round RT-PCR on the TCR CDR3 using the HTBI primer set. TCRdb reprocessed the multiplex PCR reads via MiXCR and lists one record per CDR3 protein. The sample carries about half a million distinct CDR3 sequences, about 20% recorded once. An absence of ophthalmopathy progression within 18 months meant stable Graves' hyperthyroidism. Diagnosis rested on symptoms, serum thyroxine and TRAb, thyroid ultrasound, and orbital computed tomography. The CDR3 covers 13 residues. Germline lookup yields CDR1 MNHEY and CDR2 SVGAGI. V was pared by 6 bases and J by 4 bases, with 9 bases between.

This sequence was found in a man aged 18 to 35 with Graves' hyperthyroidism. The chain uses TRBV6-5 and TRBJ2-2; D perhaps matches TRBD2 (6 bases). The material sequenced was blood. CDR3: CASRTGGTGELFF. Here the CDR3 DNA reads TGTGCCAGCAGAACCGGGGGCACCGGGGAGCTGTTTTTT.